The clone carrying this T cell receptor (beta chain) was observed at least ten times. Its cognate antigen is unknown. TCRdb called the 5' RACE reads again in MiXCR, with one record for every CDR3 protein. Of 500,000 to 650,000 distinct CDR3 sequences in the sample, around an eighth were seen once. This entry is derived from a study of T cells after yellow fever vaccination. Study-level points and caveats: Researchers report a weaker secondary response that nonetheless peaked faster, day 5 versus 15. Clonotype sharing between CD4 and CD8 compartments was small.

The specimen comprised PBMCs, sampled on the day of the yellow fever booster vaccination. This sequence was found in a man aged 30 to 45 who received the YFV17D yellow fever vaccine.

This CDR3 reads CASSSGLLYNEQFF. In nucleotides, the CDR3 is TGTGCCAGCAGCTCTGGACTACTCTACAATGAGCAGTTCTTC. The chain joins TRBV7-9 to TRBJ2-1; TRBD2 might be the D (6 bases). The V end was cut by 4 bases, the J end by 3 bases, with 10 bases between. Germline CDR1 and CDR2: SEHNR and FQNEAQ (reference sequence). There are 14 residues in the CDR3.